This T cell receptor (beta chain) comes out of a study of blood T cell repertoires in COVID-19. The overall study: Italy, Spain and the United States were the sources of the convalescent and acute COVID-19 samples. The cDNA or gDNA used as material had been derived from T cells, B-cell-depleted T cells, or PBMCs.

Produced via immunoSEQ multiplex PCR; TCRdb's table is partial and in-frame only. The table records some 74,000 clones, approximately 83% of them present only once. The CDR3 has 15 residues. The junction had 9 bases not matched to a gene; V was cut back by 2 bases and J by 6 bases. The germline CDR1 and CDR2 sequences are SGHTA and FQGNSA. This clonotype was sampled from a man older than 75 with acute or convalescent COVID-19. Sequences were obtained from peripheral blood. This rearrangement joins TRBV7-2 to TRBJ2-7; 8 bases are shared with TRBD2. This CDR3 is CASSLSGLVAIEQYF. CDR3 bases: TGTGCCAGCAGCTTATCGGGACTAGTCGCTATCGAGCAGTACTTC. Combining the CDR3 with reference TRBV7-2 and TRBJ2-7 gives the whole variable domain GAGVSQSPSNKVTEKGKDVELRCDPISGHTALYWYRQSLGQGLEFLIYFQGNSAPDKSGLPSDRFSAERTGGSVSTLTIQRTQQEDSAVYLCASSLSGLVAIEQYFGPGTRLTVT.